The entry below gives a single T cell receptor beta chain sequence along with its context. The V end lost 0 bases, the J end lost 3 bases, and 8 bases lay between the germline ends. The CDR3 covers 14 residues. CDR1 and CDR2 (germline): MGHDK, SYGVNS. Residents of 20 to 25 US areas, aged roughly 18 to 95 years, made up the participants. All recovered Cohort 3 donors got two negative PCRs, got clearance, or saw symptom resolution. This sample is part of a study of blood T cell repertoires in COVID-19. Whole-study context: Acute and convalescent COVID-19 specimens originated in the United States, Italy and Spain.

Original methodology: Quantification of nucleated cells was approximated via reference gene primer amplification. Libraries were prepared by immunoSEQ multiplex PCR; TCRdb keeps only in-frame clonotypes and omits some of them. Clone size and V and J calls were adopted from that table, with D and trimming inferred from the DNA. The sample contains approximately 380,000 clones, around nine tenths of which appear only once. This TCR was recovered from a woman aged 18 to 35 who had recovered from COVID-19. The sequencing input was PBMCs or T cells enriched from blood (not recorded which). The chain has TRBV25-1 and TRBJ2-5; maybe TRBD1 (5 bases). The chain's CDR3 is CASSEYSGKETQYF. The CDR3 coding sequence is TGTGCCAGCAGTGAATATTCAGGGAAAGAGACCCAGTACTTC.